This T cell receptor beta chain came from a study of molecular identifiers for immune sequencing clone quantification. Findings and limits, study-wide: Jurkat TCR RNA spiked in from one cell could reportedly be detected among 1 million or so naive cells. The share of molecules held by clones above 20 RNA copies was over 98% in effector cells and under 1% in naive cells.

The CDR3 runs to 15 residues. With 3 bases clipped from V and 4 bases from J, the junction kept 12 bases outside the gene matches. Germline assignment: CDR1 GTSNPN and CDR2 SVGIG (reference sequence). TCRdb reprocessed the PCR reads via MiXCR and lists one record per CDR3 protein. The sample has a few hundred thousand distinct CDR3 sequences, around 23% seen once. Concerning this clonotype itself: Antigen unknown.

The sequence derives from a human donor in good health. Some libraries in this study had Jurkat cell RNA spiked in. Specimen: naive CD8+ T cells from blood, with Jurkat cell RNA spiked in. Subset noted: FACS-sorted CD8+CD4-CCR7+CD45RA+ naive T cells. V usage is TRBV30 and J usage is TRBJ2-7; 7 bases line up with TRBD1. Here the CDR3 reads CAWSHSGTVSYEQYF. As DNA, the CDR3 is TGTGCCTGGAGCCACTCCGGGACAGTGTCTTACGAGCAGTACTTC.